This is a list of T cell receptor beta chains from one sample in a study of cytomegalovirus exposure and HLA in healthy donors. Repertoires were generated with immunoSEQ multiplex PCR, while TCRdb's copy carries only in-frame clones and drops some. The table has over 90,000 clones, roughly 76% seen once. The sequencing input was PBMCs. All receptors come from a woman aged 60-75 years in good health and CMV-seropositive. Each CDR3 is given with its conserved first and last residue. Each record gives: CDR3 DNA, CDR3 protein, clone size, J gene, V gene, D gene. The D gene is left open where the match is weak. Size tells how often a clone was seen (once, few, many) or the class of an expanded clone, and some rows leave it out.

cdr3_nt: TGTGCCAGCAGTGAATCAGGGGGCGCAACTAATGAAAAACTGTTTTTT; cdr3_aa: CASSESGGATNEKLFF; clone_size: once; j_call: TRBJ1-4; v_call: TRBV28; d_call: TRBD1
cdr3_nt: TGTGCCAGCAGCCCCCGGACAGCTAATTCACCCCTCCACTTT; cdr3_aa: CASSPRTANSPLHF; clone_size: NA; j_call: TRBJ1-6; v_call: TRBV9; d_call: NA
cdr3_nt: TGTGCCAGCAGCAGTGGGGGACTAGCGGGAGTAGATACGCAGTATTTT; cdr3_aa: CASSSGGLAGVDTQYF; clone_size: NA; j_call: TRBJ2-3; v_call: TRBV5-4; d_call: TRBD2
cdr3_nt: TGTGCCAGCAGCCAGGGGCAGGGGGCCTACGAGCAGTACTTC; cdr3_aa: CASSQGQGAYEQYF; clone_size: NA; j_call: TRBJ2-7; v_call: TRBV13; d_call: TRBD1
cdr3_nt: TGTGCCATCAGTGCGTCCGGGACAGGGGATTCCGAAAAACTGTTTTTT; cdr3_aa: CAISASGTGDSEKLFF; clone_size: NA; j_call: TRBJ1-4; v_call: TRBV10-3; d_call: TRBD1
cdr3_nt: TGCGCCAGCAGCTTGAAAGGGCCAGGGTCTGGCTACACCTTC; cdr3_aa: CASSLKGPGSGYTF; clone_size: NA; j_call: TRBJ1-2; v_call: TRBV5-1; d_call: NA
cdr3_nt: TGTGCCAGCAGACGGACATTCGACAGTGAAGAACTGTTTTTT; cdr3_aa: CASRRTFDSEELFF; clone_size: few; j_call: TRBJ1-4; v_call: TRBV6-6; d_call: NA
cdr3_nt: TGCAGCGTGGATCCAGGGGATTGGGGCTACACCTTC; cdr3_aa: CSVDPGDWGYTF; clone_size: once; j_call: TRBJ1-2; v_call: TRBV29-1; d_call: NA
cdr3_nt: TGTGCCAGCAGTGAATCCGGTACGGTGAACTATGGCTACACCTTC; cdr3_aa: CASSESGTVNYGYTF; clone_size: NA; j_call: TRBJ1-2; v_call: TRBV25-1; d_call: NA
cdr3_nt: TGTGCCAGCAGCCCGGACAGGGGTTCCTACAATGAGCAGTTCTTC; cdr3_aa: CASSPDRGSYNEQFF; clone_size: NA; j_call: TRBJ2-1; v_call: TRBV7-9; d_call: TRBD1
cdr3_nt: TGTGCCAGCAGCTTGGACAGTAACTATGGCTACACCTTC; cdr3_aa: CASSLDSNYGYTF; clone_size: few; j_call: TRBJ1-2; v_call: TRBV5-4; d_call: NA
cdr3_nt: TGTGCCAGCAGCCAAGACCGGAGCGACTCCTACGAGCAGTACTTC; cdr3_aa: CASSQDRSDSYEQYF; clone_size: once; j_call: TRBJ2-7; v_call: TRBV4-2; d_call: NA
cdr3_nt: TGTGCCAGCAGAGGGGGCAGGCCCTTCTACGAGCAGTACTTC; cdr3_aa: CASRGGRPFYEQYF; clone_size: NA; j_call: TRBJ2-7; v_call: TRBV28; d_call: TRBD1
cdr3_nt: TGTGCCAGCATGGCAGGGGCGGACGAGCAGTACTTC; cdr3_aa: CASMAGADEQYF; clone_size: once; j_call: TRBJ2-7; v_call: TRBV6-5; d_call: NA
cdr3_nt: TGTGCCAGCAGTTTATCGGGGCGGACGAGCTCCTACAATGAGCAGTTCTTC; cdr3_aa: CASSLSGRTSSYNEQFF; clone_size: once; j_call: TRBJ2-1; v_call: TRBV27; d_call: NA
cdr3_nt: TGTGCCAGCAGTTACATTCCGGGAAGGGGCTACACCTTC; cdr3_aa: CASSYIPGRGYTF; clone_size: few; j_call: TRBJ1-2; v_call: TRBV6-5; d_call: NA
cdr3_nt: TGTGCCAGCAGCTTAGGGGGCGGGATCCCTCGCAATGAGCAGTTCTTC; cdr3_aa: CASSLGGGIPRNEQFF; clone_size: NA; j_call: TRBJ2-1; v_call: TRBV7-2; d_call: NA
cdr3_nt: TGTGCCAGCAGTTCCACGGGGGGGCGATATAACTATGGCTACACCTTC; cdr3_aa: CASSSTGGRYNYGYTF; clone_size: NA; j_call: TRBJ1-2; v_call: TRBV28; d_call: NA
cdr3_nt: TGTGCCAGCATCCCCCCGGGACAAAAATACGAGCAGTACTTC; cdr3_aa: CASIPPGQKYEQYF; clone_size: NA; j_call: TRBJ2-7; v_call: TRBV28; d_call: NA
cdr3_nt: TGCGCCAGCAGCCAAGTTTCCGGGAACGGTCAGCCCCAGCATTTT; cdr3_aa: CASSQVSGNGQPQHF; clone_size: NA; j_call: TRBJ1-5; v_call: TRBV4-1; d_call: NA
cdr3_nt: TGTGCCAGCAGTTACTCCGGGACAGGAGTCTACGAGCAGTACTTC; cdr3_aa: CASSYSGTGVYEQYF; clone_size: few; j_call: TRBJ2-7; v_call: TRBV6-5; d_call: TRBD1
cdr3_nt: TGTGCCAGCAGTTTATCCTGGACTAACGTGAAGAACGGGGAGCTGTTTTTT; cdr3_aa: CASSLSWTNVKNGELFF; clone_size: once; j_call: TRBJ2-2; v_call: TRBV27; d_call: NA
cdr3_nt: TGTGCCAGTAGTACGCCCCCCGGGACAGGTTACAATCAGCCCCAGCATTTT; cdr3_aa: CASSTPPGTGYNQPQHF; clone_size: NA; j_call: TRBJ1-5; v_call: TRBV19; d_call: TRBD1
cdr3_nt: TGTGCCTGGAGCCGACAGGGGGTTGATTCACCCCTCCACTTT; cdr3_aa: CAWSRQGVDSPLHF; clone_size: once; j_call: TRBJ1-6; v_call: TRBV30; d_call: TRBD1
cdr3_nt: TGTGCCAGCAGAAAAGAGACAGGGGGCACTGGAACTGAAGCTTTCTTT; cdr3_aa: CASRKETGGTGTEAFF; clone_size: once; j_call: TRBJ1-1; v_call: TRBV2; d_call: TRBD1
cdr3_nt: TGTGCCAGCAGATCGATGGGACTAGCGGCCAATGAGCAGTTCTTC; cdr3_aa: CASRSMGLAANEQFF; clone_size: NA; j_call: TRBJ2-1; v_call: TRBV27; d_call: TRBD2
cdr3_nt: TGTGCCTCCACAGCGGGCGCCACCTACAATGAGCAGTTCTTC; cdr3_aa: CASTAGATYNEQFF; clone_size: NA; j_call: TRBJ2-1; v_call: TRBV9; d_call: NA
cdr3_nt: TGTGCCAGCAGCCAGGATGCCCAGGGGGGCATGAGGCAGCCCCAGCATTTT; cdr3_aa: CASSQDAQGGMRQPQHF; clone_size: NA; j_call: TRBJ1-5; v_call: TRBV4-2; d_call: TRBD1
cdr3_nt: TGCGCCAGCAGTGTGAATCCTAGCTTCGCAACCGGGGAGCTGTTTTTT; cdr3_aa: CASSVNPSFATGELFF; clone_size: NA; j_call: TRBJ2-2; v_call: TRBV10-1; d_call: NA
cdr3_nt: TGTGCCAGCAGGACTGGACTAGCGGGCACAGATACGCAGTATTTT; cdr3_aa: CASRTGLAGTDTQYF; clone_size: NA; j_call: TRBJ2-3; v_call: TRBV6-5; d_call: TRBD2
cdr3_nt: TGTGCCAGCAGCTCCTACCTAAACTACGAGCAGTACTTC; cdr3_aa: CASSSYLNYEQYF; clone_size: NA; j_call: TRBJ2-7; v_call: TRBV7-8; d_call: NA
cdr3_nt: TGTGCCAGCAGCTCCCCTAGCGGGAGGCTCATGGGGCAGTTCTTC; cdr3_aa: CASSSPSGRLMGQFF; clone_size: once; j_call: TRBJ2-1; v_call: TRBV7-9; d_call: TRBD2
cdr3_nt: TGTGCCAGCAGTTGGACACCGGCCGGGGAGCTGTTTTTT; cdr3_aa: CASSWTPAGELFF; clone_size: NA; j_call: TRBJ2-2; v_call: TRBV2; d_call: NA
cdr3_nt: TGTGCCAGCAGCTTCAGGCAGGGTGACAATGAGCAGTTCTTC; cdr3_aa: CASSFRQGDNEQFF; clone_size: NA; j_call: TRBJ2-1; v_call: TRBV7-6; d_call: NA
cdr3_nt: TGTGCCAGCAGTTTACCCCCCAGGCTAGCGAGCTTCACAGATACGCAGTATTTT; cdr3_aa: CASSLPPRLASFTDTQYF; clone_size: NA; j_call: TRBJ2-3; v_call: TRBV28; d_call: NA
cdr3_nt: TGCGCCAGCAGCCAAAACCCCTCGGAACTAGCGGGGCACGAGCAGTACTTC; cdr3_aa: CASSQNPSELAGHEQYF; clone_size: NA; j_call: TRBJ2-7; v_call: TRBV4-1; d_call: TRBD2
cdr3_nt: TGTGCCAGCAGCGCCTCCTGGGGCTCCGGGGCCAACGTCCTGACTTTC; cdr3_aa: CASSASWGSGANVLTF; clone_size: NA; j_call: TRBJ2-6; v_call: TRBV9; d_call: NA
cdr3_nt: TGCGCCAGCAGCCGGGGGGCTACCTATGGCTACACCTTC; cdr3_aa: CASSRGATYGYTF; clone_size: NA; j_call: TRBJ1-2; v_call: TRBV5-1; d_call: NA
cdr3_nt: TGTGCCAGCATTGGGACAGGGGAAAGGTACGAGCAGTACTTC; cdr3_aa: CASIGTGERYEQYF; clone_size: NA; j_call: TRBJ2-7; v_call: TRBV28; d_call: TRBD1
cdr3_nt: TGTGCCAGCAGCTCTCATAGCTCCTACGAGCAGTACTTC; cdr3_aa: CASSSHSSYEQYF; clone_size: NA; j_call: TRBJ2-7; v_call: TRBV7-9; d_call: NA